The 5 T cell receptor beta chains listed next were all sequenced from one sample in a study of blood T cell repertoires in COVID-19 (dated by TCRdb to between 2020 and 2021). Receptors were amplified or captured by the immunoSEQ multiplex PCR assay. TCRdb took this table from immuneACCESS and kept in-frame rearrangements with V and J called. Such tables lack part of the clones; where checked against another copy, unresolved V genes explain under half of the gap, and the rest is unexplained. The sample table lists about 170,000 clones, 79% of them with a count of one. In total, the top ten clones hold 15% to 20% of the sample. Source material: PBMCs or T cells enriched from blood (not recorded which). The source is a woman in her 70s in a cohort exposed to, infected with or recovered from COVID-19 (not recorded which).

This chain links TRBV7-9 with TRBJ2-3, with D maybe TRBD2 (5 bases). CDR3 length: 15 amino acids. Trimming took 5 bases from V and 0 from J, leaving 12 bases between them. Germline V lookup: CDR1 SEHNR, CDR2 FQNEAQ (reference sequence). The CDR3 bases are TGTGCCAGCAGCCCCCCGGAGGACAGCACAGATACGCAGTATTTT. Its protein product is CASSPPEDSTDTQYF. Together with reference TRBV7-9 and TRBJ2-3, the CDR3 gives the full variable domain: DTGVSQNPRHKITKRGQNVTFRCDPISEHNRLYWYRQTLGQGPEFLTYFQNEAQLEKSRLLSDRFSAERPKGSFSTLEIQRTEQGDSAMYLCASSPPEDSTDTQYFGPGTRLTVL.

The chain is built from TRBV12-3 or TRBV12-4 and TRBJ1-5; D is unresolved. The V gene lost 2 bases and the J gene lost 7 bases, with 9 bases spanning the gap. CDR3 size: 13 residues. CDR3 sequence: CASSLQLSQPQHF. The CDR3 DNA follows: TGTGCCAGCAGTTTACAACTGTCCCAGCCCCAGCATTTT.

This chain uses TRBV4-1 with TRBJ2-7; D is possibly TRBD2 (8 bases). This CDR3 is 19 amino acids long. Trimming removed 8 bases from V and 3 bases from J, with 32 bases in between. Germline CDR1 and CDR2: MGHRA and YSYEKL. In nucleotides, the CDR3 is TGCGCCAGCTGTCGAAGGGGGACAGCGGGGTCGGGAGGGGTCTACGAGCAGTACTTC. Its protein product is CASCRRGTAGSGGVYEQYF.

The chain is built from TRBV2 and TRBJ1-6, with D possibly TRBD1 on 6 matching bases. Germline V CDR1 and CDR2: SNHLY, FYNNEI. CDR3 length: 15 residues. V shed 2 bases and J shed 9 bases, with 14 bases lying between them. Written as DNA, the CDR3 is TGTGCCAGCAGTGAAAGGGTACAGGGTGGTTCACCCCTCCACTTT. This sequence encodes CASSERVQGGSPLHF.

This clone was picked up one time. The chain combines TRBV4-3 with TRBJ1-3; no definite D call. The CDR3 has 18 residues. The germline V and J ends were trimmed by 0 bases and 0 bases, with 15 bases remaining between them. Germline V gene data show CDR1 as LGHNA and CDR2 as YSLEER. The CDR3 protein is CASSQELPFTYSGNTIYF. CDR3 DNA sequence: TGCGCCAGCAGCCAAGAGTTACCATTCACTTACTCTGGAAACACCATATATTTT.